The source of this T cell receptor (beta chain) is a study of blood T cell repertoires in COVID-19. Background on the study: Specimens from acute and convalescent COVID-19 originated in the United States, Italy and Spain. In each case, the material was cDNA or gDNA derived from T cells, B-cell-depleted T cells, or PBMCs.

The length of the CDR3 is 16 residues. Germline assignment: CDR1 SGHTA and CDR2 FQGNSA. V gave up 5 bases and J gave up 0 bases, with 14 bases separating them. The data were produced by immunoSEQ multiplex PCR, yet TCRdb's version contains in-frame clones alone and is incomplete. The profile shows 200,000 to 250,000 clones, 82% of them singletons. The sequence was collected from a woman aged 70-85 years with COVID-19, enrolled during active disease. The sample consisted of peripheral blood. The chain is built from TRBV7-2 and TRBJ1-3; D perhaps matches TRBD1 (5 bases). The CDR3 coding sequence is TGTGCCAGCAGCCCTACCCAGGGTCTCTCTGGAAACACCATATATTTT. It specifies CASSPTQGLSGNTIYF.